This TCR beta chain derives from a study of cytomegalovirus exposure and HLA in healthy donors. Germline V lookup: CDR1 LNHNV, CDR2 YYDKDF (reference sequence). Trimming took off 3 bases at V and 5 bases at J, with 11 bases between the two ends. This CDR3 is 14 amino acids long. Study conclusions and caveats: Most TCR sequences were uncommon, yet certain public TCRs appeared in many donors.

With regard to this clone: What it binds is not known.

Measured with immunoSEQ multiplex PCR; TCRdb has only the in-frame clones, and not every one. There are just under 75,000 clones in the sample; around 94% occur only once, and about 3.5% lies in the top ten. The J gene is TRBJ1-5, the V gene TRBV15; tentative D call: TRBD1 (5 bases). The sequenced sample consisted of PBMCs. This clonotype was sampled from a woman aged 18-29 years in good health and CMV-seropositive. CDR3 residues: CATSRGGRHQPQHF. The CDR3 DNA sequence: TGTGCCACCAGCAGGGGGGGGAGGCATCAGCCCCAGCATTTT.